This entry lists 28 T cell receptor beta chains sequenced from one sample in a study of blood T cells in healthy people across ages. For the second PCR, which ran for roughly 7 to 11 cycles, a sample-barcoded 5' primer and a J-beta primer mix were used. Using its own MiXCR run on the 5' RACE reads, TCRdb lists one record per CDR3 protein. The sample has roughly 1,300,000 distinct CDR3 sequences; around 59% are singletons. The source material was blood. The receptors here all came from a man in his late teens or twenties in good health.

J is TRBJ2-7 and V is TRBV20-1; TRBD1 might be the D (5 bases). Germline V gene lookup returns CDR1 DFQATT and CDR2 SNEGSKA (reference sequence). This CDR3 comprises 9 residues. As DNA, the CDR3 is TGCGGGGCCCTTCGCGAGCAGTACTTC. Translation: CGALREQYF.

The rearrangement uses TRBV6-1 and TRBJ2-3; D remains ambiguous. V was pared by 3 bases and J by 2 bases, with 9 bases between. From germline, CDR1 is MNHNS and CDR2 SASEGT. The CDR3 contains 14 residues. CDR3 region: CASSEFRFTDTQYF. The DNA of the CDR3 is TGTGCCAGCAGTGAGTTCCGTTTCACAGATACGCAGTATTTT.

The chain recombines TRBV5-5 with TRBJ2-4; TRBD1 is a possible D gene (6 bases). CDR1 and CDR2 (germline): SGHKS, YYEKEE (reference sequence). This CDR3 has 16 residues. The V end lost 2 bases, the J end lost 3 bases, and 15 bases lay between the germline ends. Here the CDR3 reads CASSLVGGTSKNIQYF. The DNA of the CDR3 is TGTGCCAGCAGCTTAGTAGGGGGAACCAGCAAAAACATTCAGTACTTC.

This chain connects TRBV3-1 to TRBJ2-5, with 8 bases matching TRBD2. Germline assignment: CDR1 LGHDT and CDR2 YNNKEL (reference sequence). V trimming: 4 bases; J trimming: 4 bases; junction bases outside the gene matches: 11. This CDR3 contains 16 residues. CDR3 residues: CASSLRKKAGVETQYF. The CDR3 DNA follows: TGTGCCAGCAGCCTCCGAAAAAAAGCGGGGGTAGAGACCCAGTACTTC.

The chain has TRBV20-1 and TRBJ1-1; D is possibly TRBD1 (6 bases). Trimming stripped 3 bases from V and 4 bases from J, with 21 bases between. Per the germline V gene, CDR1 is DFQATT and CDR2 is SNEGSKA (reference sequence). The CDR3 extends over 16 amino acids. CDR3 residues: CSASRNRGPRGTEAFF. CDR3 in DNA: TGCAGTGCTAGTCGGAATCGGGGGCCAAGGGGCACTGAAGCTTTCTTT.

The rearrangement joins TRBV20-1 to TRBJ2-3; D tentatively fits TRBD1 or TRBD2 (5 bases each). There are 13 residues in the CDR3. In germline, CDR1 is DFQATT, CDR2 SNEGSKA (reference sequence). The CDR3 reads CSVLARDQDTQYF. The CDR3 DNA reads as TGCAGCGTCCTTGCCCGGGACCAAGATACGCAGTATTTT.

The chain links TRBV4-2 to TRBJ2-2, with a tentative D call TRBD1 (6 bases). Between the trimmed V and J ends, which lost 1 base and 3 bases, there was a span of 9 bases. This CDR3 has 15 amino acids. The germline V gene encodes CDR1 LGHNA and CDR2 YNFKEQ. CDR3 sequence: CASSQVNRDTGELFF. Written as DNA, the CDR3 is TGTGCCAGCAGCCAAGTTAACAGGGACACCGGGGAGCTGTTTTTT.

The chain uses TRBV20-1 and TRBJ2-1; D remains ambiguous. Germline V gene sequence: CDR1 DFQATT, CDR2 SNEGSKA (reference sequence). Trimming left V 4 bases short and J 10 bases short, with 23 bases between. The CDR3 loop spans 15 amino acids. The chain's CDR3 is CSANRNYGPFNEQFF. The CDR3 region has the DNA TGCAGTGCTAACCGCAACTACGGGCCCTTCAACGAGCAGTTCTTC.

The chain recombines TRBV7-6 with TRBJ2-5, with 10 nucleotides matching TRBD2. Germline CDR1 reads SGHVS; CDR2 reads FNYEAQ. The CDR3 length is 16 residues. Trimming took 5 bases from V and 3 from J; bases not matched to a gene: 9. The CDR3 loop is CASSPRTSGLKETQYF. Written as DNA, the CDR3 is TGTGCCAGCAGCCCGAGGACTAGCGGTCTAAAAGAGACCCAGTACTTC.

This clonotype was found a few times. The gene calls are TRBV29-1 and TRBJ2-7; 8 bases agree with TRBD2. This CDR3 has 15 amino acids. Germline values: CDR1 SQVTM, CDR2 ANQGSEA. Germline trimming cut 3 bases from V and 7 bases from J; bases unmatched to any gene: 14. CDR3 DNA: TGCAGCGTTGAGGGGATTAGCGGGGCCTCTTATGAGCAGTACTTC. This sequence encodes CSVEGISGASYEQYF.

J is TRBJ2-7 and V is TRBV2, with TRBD2 matching 10 bases. From germline, CDR1 is SNHLY and CDR2 FYNNEI. This CDR3 contains 12 residues. V trimming: 9 bases; J trimming: 5 bases; junction bases outside the gene matches: 4. The DNA for the CDR3 is TGTGCCAGTCTTGGACTAGCGGACGAGCAGTACTTC. Protein product: CASLGLADEQYF.

The J gene is TRBJ2-5, the V gene TRBV7-6, with D hard to call. With 1 base removed from V and 11 bases from J, the gap between germline ends came to 20 bases. This CDR3 is built from 15 residues. Per the germline V gene, CDR1 is SGHVS and CDR2 is FNYEAQ. Written as DNA, the CDR3 is TGTGCCAGCAGCTTAGGGCCAAGAAAGCACAATGAGCAGTACTTC. Translation gives CASSLGPRKHNEQYF.

The chain couples TRBV20-1 to TRBJ2-1; a weak D match, TRBD2 (5 bases). In germline, CDR1 is DFQATT, CDR2 SNEGSKA (reference sequence). The CDR3 consists of 13 residues. V gave up 5 bases and J gave up 5 bases, with 13 bases separating them. The CDR3 DNA follows: TGCAGTGCTGCTGGTCTAGCTAACAATGAGCAGTTCTTC. The encoded protein is CSAAGLANNEQFF.

J is TRBJ1-2 and V is TRBV25-1; D not resolved. The CDR3 extends over 14 amino acids. V lost 6 bases and J lost 1, with 12 bases in between. Germline-derived CDR1 and CDR2 are MGHDK and SYGVNS. CDR3 coding DNA: TGTGCCAGCAGGAAGGCTGGAGTTAACTATGGCTACACCTTC. Translating it yields CASRKAGVNYGYTF.

CDR3 loop: CASSAGLAQETQYF. The CDR3 nucleotides are TGTGCCAGCAGCGCAGGACTAGCACAAGAGACCCAGTACTTC. The chain recombines TRBV7-2 with TRBJ2-5; 8 nucleotides agree with TRBD2. Trimming took 5 bases from V and 2 from J; bases not matched to a gene: 4. This CDR3 has 14 amino acids. CDR1 and CDR2 (germline): SGHTA, FQGNSA.

The V gene is TRBV5-1, the J gene TRBJ1-6; D gene ambiguous. Trimming shortened V by 1 base and J by 7 bases, and 12 bases separated the two germline ends. This CDR3 is built from 15 residues. Germline assignment: CDR1 SGHRS and CDR2 YFSETQ. The CDR3 is CASSLRSLFNSPLHF. The DNA for the CDR3 is TGCGCCAGCAGCTTGCGATCCTTGTTCAATTCACCCCTCCACTTT.

This chain connects TRBV29-1 to TRBJ2-5, with 7 bases lining up with TRBD1. The CDR3 is 15 residues long. Trimming cost V 1 base and J 3 bases; bases outside gene matches: 8. The germline gives CDR1 SQVTM, CDR2 ANQGSEA. CDR3: CSVEVPGGGEETQYF. CDR3 nucleotide sequence: TGCAGCGTTGAAGTTCCAGGGGGTGGTGAAGAGACCCAGTACTTC.

The V call is TRBV4-1, the J call TRBJ1-1; a possible D gene is TRBD1 (5 bases). CDR3 length: 17 residues. The germline V and J ends were trimmed by 3 bases and 0 bases, with 17 bases remaining between them. In germline, CDR1 is MGHRA, CDR2 YSYEKL. In DNA form, the CDR3 reads TGCGCCAGCAGCCAGGGAGCTGCAGGGCTCATGAACACTGAAGCTTTCTTT. This codes for CASSQGAAGLMNTEAFF.

The chain carries TRBV4-1 and TRBJ2-1, with D perhaps TRBD1 (7 bases). This CDR3 region has 15 residues. Germline V gene sequence: CDR1 MGHRA, CDR2 YSYEKL. V was pared by 7 bases and J by 4 bases, with 17 bases between. CDR3 bases: TGCGCCAGCATGGAGGGGACAGCAGATTACAATGAGCAGTTCTTC. It specifies CASMEGTADYNEQFF.

This clonotype is a singleton in its sample. The rearrangement joins TRBV10-1 to TRBJ2-1, with D perhaps TRBD1 (6 bases). This CDR3 spans 15 amino acids. CDR1 is WNHNN, CDR2 SYGVQD, per germline (reference sequence). V shed 4 bases and J shed 10 bases, with 20 bases lying between them. The CDR3, as DNA: TGCGCCAGCAGTGTGTACAGGGAACCTGAGAGGGAGCAGTTCTTC. Its translation is CASSVYREPEREQFF.

V gene TRBV15 combines with J gene TRBJ2-4; a possible D gene is TRBD1 (5 bases). This CDR3 region has 17 residues. V was clipped by 0 bases and J by 3 bases, with 15 bases between them. Germline V gives CDR1 LNHNV, CDR2 YYDKDF (reference sequence). The CDR3 reads CATSRDLFSRVKNIQYF. CDR3 DNA: TGTGCCACCAGCAGAGATTTATTCTCCAGGGTCAAAAACATTCAGTACTTC.

The chain employs TRBV6-6 and TRBJ2-3; D call uncertain. The CDR3 runs to 16 residues. Trimming cost V 2 bases and J 1 base, with 13 bases left between them. Germline V lookup: CDR1 MNHNY, CDR2 SVGAGI (reference sequence). The CDR3 protein is CASSYVLREGTDTQYF. The CDR3 DNA follows: TGTGCCAGCAGTTACGTGCTCAGAGAAGGCACAGATACGCAGTATTTT.

This chain uses TRBV27 with TRBJ2-7, with 9 bases matching TRBD1. Germline V gene data show CDR1 as MNHEY and CDR2 as SMNVEV (reference sequence). The CDR3 has 14 residues. Germline trimming cut 3 bases from V and 4 bases from J; bases unmatched to any gene: 4. The CDR3 protein is CASSLTGGRYEQYF. CDR3 nucleotide sequence: TGTGCCAGCAGTTTGACAGGGGGAAGGTACGAGCAGTACTTC.

The genes are TRBV4-2 and TRBJ2-7; D is uncertain. CDR3 size: 18 residues. Trimming cost V 1 base and J 0 bases, with 19 bases left between them. Germline CDR1 is LGHNA and CDR2 is YNFKEQ. The CDR3 sequence: CASSQVSMGPENSYEQYF. In DNA, the CDR3 is TGTGCCAGCAGCCAAGTTTCCATGGGCCCGGAAAACTCCTACGAGCAGTACTTC.

This chain links TRBV30 with TRBJ1-5; D ambiguous. The CDR3 is 13 residues long. V was cut by 3 bases and J by 4 bases, with 10 bases left in between. CDR1 and CDR2 (germline): GTSNPN, SVGIG (reference sequence). The CDR3 spells CAWSGNQNQPQHF. Written as DNA, the CDR3 is TGTGCCTGGAGCGGGAACCAAAATCAGCCCCAGCATTTT.

The J gene is TRBJ2-7, the V gene TRBV20-1, with 8 bases lining up with TRBD1. V was pared by 4 bases and J by 5 bases, with 7 bases of the junction left unmatched. The germline CDR1 and CDR2 sequences are DFQATT and SNEGSKA (reference sequence). This CDR3 is 13 amino acids long. DNA of the CDR3: TGCAGTGCTAATCCAGGGGGCAGCGACGAGCAGTACTTC. Residues: CSANPGGSDEQYF.

This clonotype occurred once. The chain recombines TRBV10-3 with TRBJ2-1, with D hard to call. This CDR3 spans 11 amino acids. Germline CDR1 reads ENHRY; CDR2 reads SYGVKD. V was clipped by 9 bases and J by 6 bases, with 9 bases between them. CDR3 protein: CAIRLLNEQFF. The CDR3 region has the DNA TGTGCCATAAGACTCCTCAATGAGCAGTTCTTC.

The chain combines TRBV6-5 with TRBJ1-2; D possibly corresponds to TRBD1 (6 bases). CDR1 MNHEY and CDR2 SVGAGI come from the germline V gene. The CDR3 runs 14 residues. Trimming stripped 7 bases from V and 0 bases from J, with 12 bases between. The CDR3 DNA follows: TGTGCCAGCACCCGGGACATGTCTAACTATGGCTACACCTTC. Translation gives CASTRDMSNYGYTF.